These 18 T cell receptor beta chains came from one sample sequenced in a study of blood T cell repertoires in COVID-19. Repertoires were generated with immunoSEQ multiplex PCR, while TCRdb's copy carries only in-frame clones and drops some. This table has around 110,000 clones, over 80% appearing once. Sequenced: peripheral blood. The receptor set was obtained from a woman aged 25 to 39 with acute or convalescent COVID-19.

This chain uses TRBV7-9 with TRBJ2-1; perhaps TRBD2 as D (6 bases). There are 14 residues in the CDR3. Deletions cut 5 bases from V and 6 bases from J, with 14 bases between. Germline CDR1 is SEHNR and CDR2 is FQNEAQ (reference sequence). The CDR3 DNA follows: TGTGCCAGCAGCCGGGTCGGGGGAAGCAATGAGCAGTTCTTC. It codes for CASSRVGGSNEQFF. The full variable domain, its missing parts supplied by reference TRBV7-9 and TRBJ2-1, is DTGVSQNPRHKITKRGQNVTFRCDPISEHNRLYWYRQTLGQGPEFLTYFQNEAQLEKSRLLSDRFSAERPKGSFSTLEIQRTEQGDSAMYLCASSRVGGSNEQFFGPGTRLTVL.

This chain joins TRBV28 and TRBJ2-7, with 7 nucleotides matching TRBD1. Germline loops: CDR1 MDHEN, CDR2 SYDVKM. Trimming at V came to 5 bases and at J to 7 bases, leaving 5 bases not matched to a gene. The CDR3 has 12 residues. Written as DNA, the CDR3 is TGTGCCAGCAGTCTCAGGGGGTCAGAGCAGTACTTC. Protein product: CASSLRGSEQYF.

The V and J genes are TRBV19 and TRBJ1-5; D is perhaps TRBD1 (5 bases). With 7 bases removed from V and 4 bases from J, the gap between germline ends came to 17 bases. CDR1 and CDR2 (germline): LNHDA, SQIVND (reference sequence). CDR3 length: 15 residues. The CDR3 region has the DNA TGTGCCAGTACCCCAGACGGTGGGGGGAATCAGCCCCAGCATTTT. Its protein is CASTPDGGGNQPQHF.

V usage is TRBV7-2 and J usage is TRBJ1-5, with 9 bases fitting TRBD1. V lost 1 base to trimming and J lost 5 bases; unmatched junction nucleotides: 6. This CDR3 comprises 16 residues. The germline V gene has CDR1 SGHTA and CDR2 FQGNSA. Written as DNA, the CDR3 is TGTGCCAGCAGCTTAGAGATGGGACAGGGATATCAGCCCCAGCATTTT. This translates into CASSLEMGQGYQPQHF. Full variable domain (outside the CDR3, taken from reference TRBV7-2 and TRBJ1-5): GAGVSQSPSNKVTEKGKDVELRCDPISGHTALYWYRQSLGQGLEFLIYFQGNSAPDKSGLPSDRFSAERTGGSVSTLTIQRTQQEDSAVYLCASSLEMGQGYQPQHFGDGTRLSIL.

This chain uses TRBV30 with TRBJ1-3; D gene uncertain. Trimming removed 4 bases at V and 4 bases at J, with 5 bases between. Per the germline V gene, CDR1 is GTSNPN and CDR2 is SVGIG (reference sequence). This CDR3 contains 11 residues. The CDR3 DNA reads TGTGCCTGGACCGGGGGAAACACCATATATTTT. Amino acid sequence: CAWTGGNTIYF.

V and J are TRBV5-1 and TRBJ2-7; D may be TRBD2 (5 bases). V shed 5 bases and J shed 6 bases, with 9 bases lying between them. From germline, CDR1 is SGHRS and CDR2 YFSETQ. The CDR3 has 11 amino acids. Written as DNA, the CDR3 is TGCGCCAGCAGTTTAGGAGGCGAGCAGTACTTC. It is translated as CASSLGGEQYF. Full variable domain (rest looked up from reference TRBV5-1 and TRBJ2-7): KAGVTQTPRYLIKTRGQQVTLSCSPISGHRSVSWYQQTPGQGLQFLFEYFSETQRNKGNFPGRFSGRQFSNSRSEMNVSTLELGDSALYLCASSLGGEQYFGPGTRLTVT.

The V and J genes are TRBV19 and TRBJ2-7; 9 nucleotides match TRBD1. This CDR3 contains 14 residues. Trimming cost V 6 bases and J 6 bases; bases outside gene matches: 9. Germline loops: CDR1 LNHDA, CDR2 SQIVND (reference sequence). The CDR3 sequence is CASRETGGAAEQYF. DNA for the CDR3: TGTGCCAGTAGGGAGACAGGGGGAGCGGCCGAGCAGTACTTC. The full variable domain, its missing parts supplied by reference TRBV19 and TRBJ2-7, is DGGITQSPKYLFRKEGQNVTLSCEQNLNHDAMYWYRQDPGQGLRLIYYSQIVNDFQKGDIAEGYSVSREKKESFPLTVTSAQKNPTAFYLCASRETGGAAEQYFGPGTRLTVT.

The chain couples TRBV7-9 to TRBJ2-7; D remains unclear. This CDR3 has 12 residues. The germline V and J ends were trimmed by 6 bases and 4 bases, with 10 bases remaining between them. The germline V gene encodes CDR1 SEHNR and CDR2 FQNEAQ (reference sequence). The CDR3 nucleotides are TGTGCCAGCAGTCCCGCTATTTACGAGCAGTACTTC. Translated, it gives CASSPAIYEQYF.

The chain uses TRBV19 and TRBJ1-3; D is uncertain. CDR1 LNHDA and CDR2 SQIVND come from the germline V gene (reference sequence). The CDR3 loop spans 13 amino acids. V was shortened by 5 bases and J by 11 bases, with 16 bases between the two germline ends. The CDR3 bases are TGTGCCAGTAGTCCCGCGGGCATTTCCGCCATATATTTT. Residues: CASSPAGISAIYF.

This chain joins TRBV11-1 and TRBJ2-7; D possibly corresponds to TRBD1 (7 bases). Germline V gene sequence: CDR1 SGHAT, CDR2 FQDESV (reference sequence). Trimming left V 3 bases short and J 3 bases short, with 12 bases between. The CDR3 totals 14 residues. CDR3 bases: TGTGCCAGCAGCTTTGGACAGGACTACTACGAGCAGTACTTC. Its translation is CASSFGQDYYEQYF.

The V call is TRBV18, the J call TRBJ1-1; a weak D match, TRBD1 (5 bases). This CDR3 comprises 14 residues. V was shortened by 4 bases and J by 5 bases, with 14 bases between the two germline ends. Per germline, CDR1 KGHSH and CDR2 LQKENI. The CDR3 DNA reads as TGTGCCAGCTCACTCCACGGGGGGGGGACTGAAGCTTTCTTT. Its translation is CASSLHGGGTEAFF. The entire variable domain, with the rest obtained from reference TRBV18 and TRBJ1-1, is as follows: NAGVMQNPRHLVRRRGQEARLRCSPMKGHSHVYWYRQLPEEGLKFMVYLQKENIIDESGMPKERFSAEFPKEGPSILRIQQVVRGDSAAYFCASSLHGGGTEAFFGQGTRLTVV.

In its sample, this clone was seen once. In nucleotides, the CDR3 is TGTGCCAGCAGCGCCGACCGAGGAGGGGGCACAGATACGCAGTATTTT. This sequence encodes CASSADRGGGTDTQYF. V usage is TRBV9 and J usage is TRBJ2-3; possible D gene TRBD2, 6 bases. The CDR3 extends over 16 amino acids. V shed 3 bases and J shed 1 base, with 15 bases lying between them. Germline CDR1 reads SGDLS; CDR2 reads YYNGEE.

The chain carries TRBV19 and TRBJ1-2; D might be TRBD1 (5 bases). Trimming removed 9 bases at V and 4 bases at J, with 15 bases between. CDR1 and CDR2 (germline): LNHDA, SQIVND (reference sequence). This CDR3 is built from 13 residues. The CDR3 here is CASAMTDFYGYTF. The CDR3 DNA reads TGTGCCAGCGCTATGACAGACTTCTATGGCTACACCTTC.

The V call is TRBV6-2 or TRBV6-3, the J call TRBJ2-7; TRBD2 aligns across 10 bases. Germline CDR1 MNHEY, CDR2 SVGEGT. This CDR3 region has 16 residues. The V segment lost 2 bases and the J segment 6 bases; nucleotides outside the gene matches: 10. Here the CDR3 reads CASSYGDGTSALEQYF. Written as DNA, the CDR3 is TGTGCCAGCAGTTACGGGGACGGGACTAGCGCCCTCGAGCAGTACTTC.

The chain has TRBV10-3 and TRBJ1-5, with D perhaps TRBD1 (5 bases). The germline gives CDR1 ENHRY, CDR2 SYGVKD. This CDR3 comprises 14 residues. Trimming took 0 bases from V and 7 from J, leaving 10 bases between them. The CDR3 loop is CAISESAGNQPQHF. The CDR3 DNA sequence: TGTGCCATCAGTGAGTCCGCAGGGAACCAGCCCCAGCATTTT.

The V call is TRBV19, the J call TRBJ1-1; TRBD1 might be the D (6 bases). Germline V gene sequence: CDR1 LNHDA, CDR2 SQIVND (reference sequence). This CDR3 comprises 16 residues. V lost 5 bases, J lost 0 bases, and 16 bases lay in between. The CDR3 DNA reads as TGTGCCAGTAGTGTCCTACAGGGTCGGGTGAACACTGAAGCTTTCTTT. It specifies CASSVLQGRVNTEAFF. Drawing the rest from reference TRBV19 and TRBJ1-1, the complete variable domain is DGGITQSPKYLFRKEGQNVTLSCEQNLNHDAMYWYRQDPGQGLRLIYYSQIVNDFQKGDIAEGYSVSREKKESFPLTVTSAQKNPTAFYLCASSVLQGRVNTEAFFGQGTRLTVV.

In its sample, this clone was seen a few times. This chain joins TRBV5-4 and TRBJ2-3; the match to TRBD2 covers 7 bases. CDR3 length equals 18 residues. V lost 2 bases to trimming and J lost 2 bases; unmatched junction nucleotides: 14. Germline CDR1 and CDR2: SGHNT and YYREEE (reference sequence). CDR3 sequence: CASSFRGLRPLLTDTQYF. In DNA form, the CDR3 reads TGTGCCAGCAGCTTTAGGGGACTACGACCGCTACTCACAGATACGCAGTATTTT.

The chain combines TRBV9 with TRBJ1-2, with D unresolved. The germline gives CDR1 SGDLS, CDR2 YYNGEE. V lost 1 base to trimming and J lost 4 bases, with 11 bases between them. This CDR3 is 14 amino acids long. CDR3 in DNA: TGTGCCAGCAGCGTAATCCCGGGAGTCTATGGCTACACCTTC. Residues: CASSVIPGVYGYTF.